This TCR beta chain was documented in a study of blood T cell repertoires in COVID-19 (TCRdb year 2020). Concerning the study at large: The collaborator samples originated in the United States, Italy and Spain and spanned the acute and convalescent phases of COVID-19. The samples were drawn from two sources: the first 160 participants of the ongoing ImmuneRACE study, and fewer than 1,500 subjects contributed by 6 global collaborators. The prospective study material was composed of cDNA or gDNA derived from T cells, B-cell-depleted T cells, or PBMCs. HLA class I and class II types, where available, came from metadata supplied by the sample provider rather than from assay-based typing. Deeply sampled blood TCRbeta repertoires from subjects exposed to, actively infected with, or recovered from COVID-19 were included in the dataset. A de-identified subject ID, COVID-19 status, age in years and sex were almost always included in the sample metadata. The repertoires were released in a freely available public database meant as a resource for research on the immune response to SARS-CoV-2.

Beyond this particular receptor, the publication reports: The quantity of clinical and demographic metadata differed by source and by participant and was supplied without curation.

Comments on this clone: The antigen it binds to is not known. No base-level quality is on record; no much larger clone is a single base apart.

TCRbeta CDR3 regions were amplified from genomic DNA using the immunoSEQ Assay, a bias-controlled multiplex PCR. The authors processed their data as follows. The number of nucleated cells in each sample was estimated from the amplification of reference gene primers within the assay. To quantify the absolute abundance of each unique TCRbeta CDR3 rearrangement, sequence reads were collapsed and filtered. For each sample, productive Simpson clonality was calculated as the square root of Simpson's diversity index across productive rearrangements. TCRdb provides this immuneACCESS table in a form limited to in-frame rearrangements. Some clones are lacking; in checked studies, under half of them reflect an unresolved V gene, and why the rest are absent is not known. That table is the source of V, J and clone size, and D and trimming were worked out from the DNA. Within this sample are 220,000 or so clones, with roughly 84% of them counted one time only. The ten largest clonotypes hold approximately 7.3% of the sample.

The junction shows trimming of 2 bases on V and 2 bases on J, plus 10 bases between the germline ends. The CDR3 runs 13 residues from the cysteine to the phenylalanine. Just the 39-base CDR3 DNA is kept, in frame starting at base 1. From the germline V gene, CDR1 is SQVTM and CDR2 is ANQGSEA. In the prospective study, participants were about 18 to 89 years old, resided in about two dozen geographic areas of the United States, and were enrolled through a virtual design. In the prospective study, cohorts were assigned on the basis of participant-reported clinical history obtained from a screening survey and a study questionnaire. ImmuneRACE Cohort 3 recovered participants were defined by two consecutive negative NP/OP PCR tests, healthcare professional clearance, or symptom resolution. In the prospective study, mobile phlebotomists collected whole blood, serum and a nasopharyngeal or oropharyngeal swab from each participant. Additional blood draws and questionnaires over an approximately 2-month period could optionally be provided by prospective study participants. Before DNA extraction, blood samples from the prospective study were shipped at room temperature or frozen.

The chain is made from TRBV29-1 and TRBJ2-7; the D region possibly corresponds to TRBD2 (5 bases align). The sample comprised PBMCs or T cells enriched from blood (not recorded which). This TCR was sampled from a woman aged 40 to 50 who had recovered from COVID-19. CDR3 region: CSVEKDGTYEQYF. Here is the DNA: TGCAGCGTTGAAAAGGACGGGACCTACGAGCAGTACTTC.